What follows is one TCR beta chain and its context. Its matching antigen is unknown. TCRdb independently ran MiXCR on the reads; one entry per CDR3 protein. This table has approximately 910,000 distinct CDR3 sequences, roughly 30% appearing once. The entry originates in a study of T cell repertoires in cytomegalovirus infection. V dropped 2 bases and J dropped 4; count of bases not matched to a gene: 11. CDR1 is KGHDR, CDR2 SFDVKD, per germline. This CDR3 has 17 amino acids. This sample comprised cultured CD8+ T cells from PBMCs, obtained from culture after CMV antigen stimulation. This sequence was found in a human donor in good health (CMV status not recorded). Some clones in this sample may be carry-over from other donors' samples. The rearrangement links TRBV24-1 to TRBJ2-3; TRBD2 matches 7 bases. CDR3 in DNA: TGTGCCACCAGTGATTCACAGACGGGAGGACTCCCAGATACGCAGTATTTT. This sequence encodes CATSDSQTGGLPDTQYF.